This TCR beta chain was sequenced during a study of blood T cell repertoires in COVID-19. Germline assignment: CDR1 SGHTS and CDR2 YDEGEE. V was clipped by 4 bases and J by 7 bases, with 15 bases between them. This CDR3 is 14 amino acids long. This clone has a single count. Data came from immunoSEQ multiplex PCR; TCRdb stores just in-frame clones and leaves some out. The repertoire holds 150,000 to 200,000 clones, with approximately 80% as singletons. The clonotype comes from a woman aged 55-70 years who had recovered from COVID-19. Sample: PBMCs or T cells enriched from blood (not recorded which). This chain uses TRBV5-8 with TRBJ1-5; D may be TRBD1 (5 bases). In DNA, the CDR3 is TGTGCCAGCAGCAACGTAGGCCAGGGCCAGCCCCAGCATTTT. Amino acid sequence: CASSNVGQGQPQHF.